This TCR beta chain emerged from a study of radiotherapy plus CTLA-4 blockade in lung cancer. Findings and caveats of the study: Increased serum interferon-beta after radiation also reportedly predicted response strongly.

Some clones are missing from TCRdb's copy, which holds only in-frame ones; the method was immunoSEQ multiplex PCR. The sample includes 45,000 to 55,000 clones, around 86% seen only once; the top ten take 3.3%. Germline V CDR1 and CDR2: SGHRS, YFSETQ. CDR3 length equals 16 residues. In the case of this clone: The antigen is not known.

The sequencing used peripheral blood, collected from a patient treated with radiotherapy plus ipilimumab. V usage is TRBV5-1 and J usage is TRBJ2-5, with D possibly matching TRBD2 (6 bases). The closer fit of TRBJ2-7 to the DNA end suggests the J call may be wrong. The receptor was isolated from a human donor with non-small cell lung cancer who had stable disease on radiotherapy plus ipilimumab. CDR3: CASSSTLADYSYEQYF. Here the CDR3 DNA reads TGCGCCAGCAGCTCAACATTAGCGGATTACTCCTACGAGCAGTACTTC.